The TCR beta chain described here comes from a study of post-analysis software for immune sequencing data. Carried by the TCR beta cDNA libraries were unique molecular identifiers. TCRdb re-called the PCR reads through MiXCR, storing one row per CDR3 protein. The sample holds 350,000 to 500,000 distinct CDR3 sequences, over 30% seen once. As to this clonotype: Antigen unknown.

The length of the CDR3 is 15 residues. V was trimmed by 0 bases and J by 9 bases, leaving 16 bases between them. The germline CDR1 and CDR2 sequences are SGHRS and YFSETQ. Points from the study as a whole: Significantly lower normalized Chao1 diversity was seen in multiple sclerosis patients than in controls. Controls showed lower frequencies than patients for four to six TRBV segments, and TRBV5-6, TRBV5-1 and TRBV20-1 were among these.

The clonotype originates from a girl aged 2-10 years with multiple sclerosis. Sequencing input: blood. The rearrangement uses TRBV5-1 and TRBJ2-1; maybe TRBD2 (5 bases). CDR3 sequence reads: CASSLGLGVYVEQFF. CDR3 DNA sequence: TGCGCCAGCAGCTTGGGCCTGGGAGTTTACGTTGAGCAGTTCTTC.